This TCR beta chain was recorded in a study of breast tumors, draining lymph nodes, adjacent tissues. One entry per CDR3 protein, called by TCRdb with MiXCR from the multiplex PCR reads. The sample lists about 230,000 distinct CDR3 sequences, 32% occurring once. Germline values: CDR1 KGHDR, CDR2 SFDVKD. V was cut by 5 bases and J by 14 bases, with 18 bases left in between. This CDR3 comprises 13 residues. Breast cancer patients provided tissue from their axillary draining lymph nodes. The chain is built from TRBV24-1 and TRBJ1-5; D unresolved. The clonotype comes from a female donor with breast cancer. Some clones in this sample may be carry-over from other donors' samples. What was sequenced was axillary lymph node tissue. This CDR3 reads CATSGASGSYEHF. The CDR3, as DNA: TGTGCCACCAGTGGGGCTAGCGGGAGCTACGAGCATTTT.